This T cell receptor beta chain was identified in a study of T cell changes during pregnancy in multiple sclerosis. The table came from immunoSEQ multiplex PCR; TCRdb's copy has only in-frame clones and leaves some out. Of around 51,000 clones in the sample, roughly 93% were seen once. The receptor was derived from a female donor with multiple sclerosis, enrolled in a pregnancy study. The specimen comprised peripheral blood, sampled in the second trimester of pregnancy.

CDR3 DNA sequence: TGTGCCAGCAGGCGAGCGGGACAAGAGACCCAGTACTTC. Translated: CASRRAGQETQYF. The chain uses TRBV7-2 and TRBJ2-5; 7 bases fit TRBD2. Germline V gene sequence: CDR1 SGHTA, CDR2 FQGNSA. V trimming: 6 bases; J trimming: 2 bases; junction bases outside the gene matches: 3. The CDR3 totals 13 residues.